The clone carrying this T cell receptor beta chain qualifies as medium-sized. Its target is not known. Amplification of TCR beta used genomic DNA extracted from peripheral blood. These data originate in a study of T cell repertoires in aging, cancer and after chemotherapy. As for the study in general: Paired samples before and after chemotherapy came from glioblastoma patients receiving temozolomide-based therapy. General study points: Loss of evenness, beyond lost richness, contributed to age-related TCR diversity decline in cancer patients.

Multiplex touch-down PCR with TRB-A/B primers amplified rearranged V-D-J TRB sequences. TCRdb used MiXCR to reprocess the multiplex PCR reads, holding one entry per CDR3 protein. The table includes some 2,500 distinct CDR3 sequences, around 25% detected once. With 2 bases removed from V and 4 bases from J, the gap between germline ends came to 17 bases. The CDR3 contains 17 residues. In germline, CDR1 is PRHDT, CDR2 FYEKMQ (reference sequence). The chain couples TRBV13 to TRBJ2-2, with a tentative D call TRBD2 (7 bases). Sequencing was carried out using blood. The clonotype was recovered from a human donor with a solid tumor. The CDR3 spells CASSLLGGRAVTGELFF. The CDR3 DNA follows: TGTGCCAGCAGCTTATTAGGGGGGAGGGCCGTCACCGGGGAGCTGTTTTTT.